One and the same sample provided the 3 T cell receptor beta chains below, sequenced in a study of cytomegalovirus exposure and HLA in healthy donors. 60 Vbeta and 13 Jbeta primers were used in PCR. Repertoires were generated with immunoSEQ multiplex PCR, while TCRdb's copy carries only in-frame clones and drops some. The sample lists some 180,000 clones, roughly 87% occurring once. Specimen: PBMCs. These receptors all come from a boy between 2 and 15 years old in good health and CMV-seronegative.

This chain connects TRBV7-6 to TRBJ2-5; 13 nucleotides align to TRBD2. The trim removed 3 bases at V and 2 bases at J, leaving 6 bases unmatched. The CDR3 has 17 residues. The germline V gene encodes CDR1 SGHVS and CDR2 FNYEAQ. This CDR3 reads CASSFRGLAGEQETQYF. DNA of the CDR3: TGTGCCAGCAGCTTCCGTGGACTAGCGGGGGAACAAGAGACCCAGTACTTC.

This sequence joins TRBV27 and TRBJ2-1, with no clear D. The CDR3 is 15 residues long. V was shortened by 3 bases and J by 0 bases, with 9 bases between the two germline ends. Germline CDR1 and CDR2: MNHEY and SMNVEV (reference sequence). CDR3 in amino acids: CASSFDSSSYNEQFF. The CDR3 bases are TGTGCCAGCAGTTTTGACTCCAGCTCCTACAATGAGCAGTTCTTC.

V gene TRBV30 combines with J gene TRBJ1-1, with 7 bases fitting TRBD1. Looked up from germline, CDR1 is GTSNPN and CDR2 is SVGIG (reference sequence). This CDR3 spans 12 amino acids. J gave up 1 base and V 7 bases, and 3 bases lay outside the gene matches. CDR3 sequence (DNA): TGTGCCTACCGACAGGGGAACACTGAAGCTTTCTTT. Amino acid sequence: CAYRQGNTEAFF.